This T cell receptor beta chain was captured by sequencing in a study of blood T cell repertoires in COVID-19. Two negative PCRs, clearance, or symptom resolution characterized the recovered Cohort 3 donors. The data were produced by immunoSEQ multiplex PCR, yet TCRdb's version contains in-frame clones alone and is incomplete. The sample lists roughly 230,000 clones, approximately 84% occurring once. This CDR3 contains 16 residues. Germline V gene data show CDR1 as MNHEY and CDR2 as SVGAGI. Trimming took 4 bases from V and 8 from J; bases not matched to a gene: 12. The TCR sequence derives from a man in his forties or fifties who had recovered from COVID-19. The rearrangement links TRBV6-5 to TRBJ2-3, with 10 bases aligning to TRBD2. Material for sequencing was PBMCs or T cells enriched from blood (not recorded which). The CDR3 nucleotides are TGTGCCAGCAGTTCCGGGGGACTAGCGTCGATAGGTACGCAGTATTTT. It specifies CASSSGGLASIGTQYF.